This T cell receptor (beta chain) was recorded in a study of T cell changes during pregnancy in multiple sclerosis. There are 13 residues in the CDR3. V was clipped by 8 bases and J by 3 bases, with 12 bases between them. Looked up from germline, CDR1 is MNHEY and CDR2 is SMNVEV (reference sequence). Profiled with immunoSEQ multiplex PCR; TCRdb holds only in-frame clones, not every one. Among tens of thousands of clones listed, approximately 94% were seen once. Sequencing was performed on CD8+ T cells from peripheral blood mononuclear cells, taken before pregnancy. The clonotype was recovered from a female donor with multiple sclerosis, enrolled in a pregnancy study. The chain carries TRBV27 and TRBJ2-3, with D possibly matching TRBD1 (5 bases). CDR3 in DNA: TGTGCCAGCGGGGCTATCTCAACAGATACGCAGTATTTT. Translation: CASGAISTDTQYF.